This TCR beta chain is drawn from a study of cytomegalovirus exposure and HLA in healthy donors. PCR primers comprised 60 Vbeta and 13 Jbeta primers. Method: immunoSEQ multiplex PCR; TCRdb's copy keeps in-frame clones and lacks some. In the table there are about 99,000 clones, about 9.5% of which are singletons. On this clone: Its antigen is still unknown. In the same sample, other DNA sequences code for this CDR3.

Study results and caveats: In a later analysis, TCR association rates varied by HLA locus: DRB1 most, HLA-C fewest. CMV serostatus was the sole immune exposure information available. With later analysis, a missense DCLRE1C variant became linked to TCR beta V- and J-gene trimming.

Sequenced input: PBMCs. The clonotype originates from a man aged 35 to 55 in good health and CMV-seropositive.

The CDR3 DNA reads TGTGCCAGCAGCCAAGAGACTAGCGGCTCCTACGAGCAGTACTTC. It translates to CASSQETSGSYEQYF. This sequence joins TRBV4-2 and TRBJ2-7, with 9 bases matching TRBD2. Trimming cost V 0 bases and J 0 bases; bases outside gene matches: 0. CDR1 and CDR2 (germline): LGHNA, YNFKEQ. This CDR3 has 15 amino acids.